This entry lists 23 T cell receptor beta chains sequenced from one sample in a study of cytomegalovirus exposure and HLA in healthy donors. The PCR used 60 Vbeta and 13 Jbeta primers. Assay used: immunoSEQ multiplex PCR; TCRdb lists only in-frame clones, some missing. Of fewer than 200,000 clones in the sample, approximately 75% were seen once. Material for sequencing was PBMCs. These receptors all stem from a girl aged 10 to 17 in good health and CMV-seronegative.

The chain recombines TRBV27 with TRBJ2-2; a weak D match, TRBD1 (5 bases). CDR1 and CDR2 (germline): MNHEY, SMNVEV (reference sequence). The CDR3 has 15 amino acids. V was clipped by 3 bases and J by 6 bases, with 14 bases between them. The CDR3 DNA is TGTGCCAGCAGTTTTTCTACAGGCTCCCCCGGGGAGCTGTTTTTT. It specifies CASSFSTGSPGELFF.

About this clone: This specimen includes other DNA sequences encoding the same CDR3. V gene TRBV5-1 combines with J gene TRBJ2-5; 7 bases line up with TRBD1. This CDR3 contains 15 residues. Looked up from germline, CDR1 is SGHRS and CDR2 is YFSETQ. Trimming removed 0 bases from V and 2 bases from J; junction bases left unmatched: 4. CDR3 DNA sequence: TGCGCCAGCAGCTTGGGGGACAGAGATCAAGAGACCCAGTACTTC. Translating gives CASSLGDRDQETQYF.

The CDR3 sequence is CASSEPRTSATDTQYF. The DNA for the CDR3 is TGCGCCAGCAGTGAGCCGAGGACTAGCGCGACAGATACGCAGTATTTT. The V gene is TRBV10-2, the J gene TRBJ2-3; 9 bases are a match to TRBD2. The CDR3 sequence is 16 residues long. The ends lost 2 bases at V and 3 bases at J; junction bases unmatched: 6. Germline CDR1 WSHSY, CDR2 SAAADI.

This chain links TRBV2 with TRBJ1-1; D not certain. The CDR3 extends over 14 amino acids. V was cut by 0 bases and J by 10 bases, with 15 bases left in between. Germline V gives CDR1 SNHLY, CDR2 FYNNEI. The CDR3 here is CASSEALQVPGAFF. In DNA, the CDR3 is TGTGCCAGCAGTGAAGCGCTCCAGGTCCCCGGAGCTTTCTTT. The variable domain in full, with the rest retrieved from reference TRBV2 and TRBJ1-1, is EPEVTQTPSHQVTQMGQEVILRCVPISNHLYFYWYRQILGQKVEFLVSFYNNEISEKSEIFDDQFSVERPDGSNFTLKIRSTKLEDSAMYFCASSEALQVPGAFFGQGTRLTVV.

The chain is built from TRBV6-6 and TRBJ2-7; TRBD1 is a possible D gene (6 bases). V was trimmed by 4 bases and J by 2 bases, leaving 18 bases between them. Germline V gene data show CDR1 as MNHNY and CDR2 as SVGAGI (reference sequence). The CDR3 length is 16 residues. The CDR3: CASSSVSGAQTYEQYF. The CDR3 bases are TGTGCCAGCAGTTCGGTCTCAGGGGCTCAGACCTACGAGCAGTACTTC.

As concerns this clone: This specimen includes other DNA sequences encoding the same CDR3. This sequence joins TRBV27 and TRBJ2-1, with 8 bases aligning to TRBD2. The CDR3 sequence is 13 residues long. Germline-derived CDR1 and CDR2 are MNHEY and SMNVEV (reference sequence). V lost 3 bases, J lost 7 bases, and 2 bases stayed unmatched. This CDR3 is CASSFSGGNEQFF. The CDR3 DNA reads TGTGCCAGCAGTTTTTCGGGGGGGAATGAGCAGTTCTTC.

This chain connects TRBV27 to TRBJ2-1; the D gene is possibly TRBD2 (5 bases). V lost 0 bases and J lost 6, with 12 bases in between. Germline-derived CDR1 and CDR2 are MNHEY and SMNVEV (reference sequence). The CDR3 runs to 15 residues. The CDR3 sequence: CASSLSPGWLNEQFF. The DNA for the CDR3 is TGTGCCAGCAGTTTATCGCCGGGGTGGCTCAATGAGCAGTTCTTC.

The J gene is TRBJ2-1, the V gene TRBV7-3, with D maybe TRBD1 (5 bases). CDR3 length: 13 residues. The germline gives CDR1 SGHTA, CDR2 FQGTGA. V was clipped by 3 bases and J by 5 bases, with 8 bases between them. In DNA form, the CDR3 reads TGTGCCAGCAGCTTTGACAGTAACAATGAGCAGTTCTTC. Encoded protein: CASSFDSNNEQFF.

This chain joins TRBV11-2 and TRBJ2-7; TRBD2 matches 13 bases. CDR3 length: 16 residues. V lost 5 bases, J lost 2 bases, and 6 bases stayed unmatched. CDR1 and CDR2 from the germline V gene are SGHAT and FQNNGV. As DNA, the CDR3 is TGTGCCAGCAGCGGCAGACTAGCGGGGGGAACCTACGAGCAGTACTTC. Its protein product is CASSGRLAGGTYEQYF.

The V and J genes are TRBV9 and TRBJ2-7; D is perhaps TRBD1 (6 bases). Deletions cut 4 bases from V and 3 bases from J, with 17 bases between. CDR3 size: 15 residues. Per germline, CDR1 SGDLS and CDR2 YYNGEE. CDR3 nucleotide sequence: TGTGCCAGCAGCCCCTGGCCAGGGGCCAACTACGAGCAGTACTTC. It specifies CASSPWPGANYEQYF.

This clone was picked up one time. The V and J genes are TRBV5-6 and TRBJ1-3; 7 bases agree with TRBD1. Trimming cost V 4 bases and J 5 bases; bases outside gene matches: 9. The CDR3 is made up of 15 amino acids. The germline V gene encodes CDR1 SGHDT and CDR2 YYEEEE. The CDR3 bases are TGTGCCAGCAGCCACGGGACAGAGCTCCGAAACACCATATATTTT. This gives the protein CASSHGTELRNTIYF.

The chain employs TRBV2 and TRBJ2-1; 7 positions agree with TRBD1. The ends lost 5 bases at V and 9 bases at J; junction bases unmatched: 13. Germline-derived CDR1 and CDR2 are SNHLY and FYNNEI. The CDR3 contains 15 residues. The CDR3 region is CASSMIVGTAGEQFF. DNA for the CDR3: TGTGCCAGCAGTATGATAGTAGGGACAGCCGGTGAGCAGTTCTTC.

There are a few counts of this clone. This chain uses TRBV28 with TRBJ2-6; no firm D call. This CDR3 spans 13 amino acids. V lost 6 bases to trimming and J lost 0 bases, with 3 bases between them. Germline-derived CDR1 and CDR2 are MDHEN and SYDVKM. DNA of the CDR3: TGTGCCAGCAGCCTCTCTGGGGCCAACGTCCTGACTTTC. The encoded protein is CASSLSGANVLTF.

CDR3 coding DNA: TGTGCCAGCAGTTACAAAGGAGCCGAGCAGTACTTC. It encodes CASSYKGAEQYF. The chain combines TRBV6-5 with TRBJ2-7; no definite D call. The CDR3 is 12 residues long. In germline, CDR1 is MNHEY, CDR2 SVGAGI. Trimming pared 2 bases from V and 6 bases from J, leaving 8 bases between.

CDR3 sequence (DNA): TGTGCCAGCATCGGGTGGAAATCGGCTGGAAACACCATATATTTT. This codes for CASIGWKSAGNTIYF. This chain links TRBV2 with TRBJ1-3; D is uncertain. The germline V and J ends were trimmed by 7 bases and 2 bases, with 15 bases remaining between them. The V gene's germline CDR1 is SNHLY and CDR2 FYNNEI. The length of the CDR3 is 15 residues. The full variable domain, rest sourced from reference TRBV2 and TRBJ1-3, is EPEVTQTPSHQVTQMGQEVILRCVPISNHLYFYWYRQILGQKVEFLVSFYNNEISEKSEIFDDQFSVERPDGSNFTLKIRSTKLEDSAMYFCASIGWKSAGNTIYFGEGSWLTVV.

This clone was seen more than once but under ten times. This chain uses TRBV19 with TRBJ2-7; 7 bases match TRBD1. Germline V gives CDR1 LNHDA, CDR2 SQIVND (reference sequence). V lost 4 bases to trimming and J lost 1 base; unmatched junction nucleotides: 1. The CDR3 is made up of 13 amino acids. The CDR3 nucleotides read TGTGCCAGTAGTAGGGGACAGTCCTACGAGCAGTACTTC. Translated: CASSRGQSYEQYF.

Here the CDR3 reads CSVEKQGNTEAFF. For the CDR3, the DNA is TGCAGCGTTGAAAAACAGGGAAACACTGAAGCTTTCTTT. V gene TRBV29-1 combines with J gene TRBJ1-1; a weak D match, TRBD1 (6 bases). CDR1 and CDR2 from the germline V gene are SQVTM and ANQGSEA. V dropped 2 bases and J dropped 2 bases, with 9 bases sitting between them. The CDR3 has 13 amino acids.

The chain links TRBV14 to TRBJ2-7, with 11 bases fitting TRBD2. This CDR3 spans 15 amino acids. Trimming removed 0 bases from V and 3 bases from J; junction bases left unmatched: 1. CDR1 SGHDN and CDR2 FVKESK come from the germline V gene. CDR3 DNA sequence: TGTGCCAGCAGCCAAGATCTAGCGGGGGGCTACGAGCAGTACTTC. Translating gives CASSQDLAGGYEQYF.

V usage is TRBV4-1 and J usage is TRBJ2-1, with 8 positions matching TRBD1. The CDR3 runs 17 residues. Germline-derived CDR1 and CDR2 are MGHRA and YSYEKL. V lost 3 bases and J lost 3; bases outside the gene matches: 10. CDR3 sequence: CASSHPPGRGLYNEQFF. CDR3 in DNA: TGCGCCAGCAGCCACCCTCCAGGCAGGGGGCTCTACAATGAGCAGTTCTTC.

The chain has TRBV6-5 and TRBJ1-5; D unresolved. Germline lookup yields CDR1 MNHEY and CDR2 SVGAGI. Trimming stripped 7 bases from V and 4 bases from J, with 11 bases between. The CDR3 runs 13 residues. The CDR3 reads CASTSTENQPQHF. CDR3 DNA sequence: TGTGCCAGCACTTCCACTGAGAATCAGCCCCAGCATTTT.

This chain uses TRBV4-1 with TRBJ1-6; the D gene is possibly TRBD1 (5 bases). The germline V and J ends were trimmed by 0 bases and 10 bases, with 16 bases remaining between them. The length of the CDR3 is 16 residues. Looked up from germline, CDR1 is MGHRA and CDR2 is YSYEKL. The CDR3 loop reads CASSQDPAHGGSPLHF. The CDR3 DNA reads as TGCGCCAGCAGCCAAGATCCCGCACACGGGGGATCACCCCTCCACTTT.

This clone was observed a few times. This chain links TRBV7-9 with TRBJ1-4; D possibly corresponds to TRBD1 (5 bases). The CDR3 sequence is 16 residues long. V was pared by 6 bases and J by 0 bases, with 14 bases between. The germline gives CDR1 SEHNR, CDR2 FQNEAQ (reference sequence). The CDR3 is CASRPFRGTTNEKLFF. The CDR3 DNA reads TGTGCCAGCAGGCCCTTTAGGGGTACAACTAATGAAAAACTGTTTTTT.

The rearrangement joins TRBV7-9 to TRBJ2-3; perhaps TRBD2 as D (5 bases). In germline, CDR1 is SEHNR, CDR2 FQNEAQ (reference sequence). Trimming took 5 bases from V and 3 from J, leaving 18 bases between them. The CDR3 has 16 amino acids. CDR3 protein: CASSTLGLASTDTQYF. CDR3 nucleotides: TGTGCCAGCAGCACACTCGGGTTAGCGTCTACAGATACGCAGTATTTT. Drawing the rest from reference TRBV7-9 and TRBJ2-3, the complete variable domain is DTGVSQNPRHKITKRGQNVTFRCDPISEHNRLYWYRQTLGQGPEFLTYFQNEAQLEKSRLLSDRFSAERPKGSFSTLEIQRTEQGDSAMYLCASSTLGLASTDTQYFGPGTRLTVL.